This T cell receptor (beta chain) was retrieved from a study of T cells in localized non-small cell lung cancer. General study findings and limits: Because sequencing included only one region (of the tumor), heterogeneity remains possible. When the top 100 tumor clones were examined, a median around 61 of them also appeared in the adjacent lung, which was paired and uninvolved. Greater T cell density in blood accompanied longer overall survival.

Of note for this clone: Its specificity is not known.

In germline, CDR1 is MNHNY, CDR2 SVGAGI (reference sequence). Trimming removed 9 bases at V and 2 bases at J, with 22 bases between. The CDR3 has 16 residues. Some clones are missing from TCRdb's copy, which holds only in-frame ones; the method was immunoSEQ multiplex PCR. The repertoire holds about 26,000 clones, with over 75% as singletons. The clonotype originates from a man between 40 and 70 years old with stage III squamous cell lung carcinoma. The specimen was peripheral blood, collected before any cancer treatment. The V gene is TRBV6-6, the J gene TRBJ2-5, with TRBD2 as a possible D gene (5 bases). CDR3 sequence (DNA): TGTGCCAGTATATCGAGGGCCCAACTTGGGCAAGAGACCCAGTACTTC. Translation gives CASISRAQLGQETQYF.